The 22 T cell receptor beta chains reported below all come from one sample, sequenced in a study of beta chain features in type 1 diabetes. The authors reverse transcribed all of the isolated RNA, so sequencing captured expressed TCRB transcripts. Method: immunoSEQ multiplex PCR; TCRdb's copy keeps in-frame clones and lacks some. This table has roughly 500,000 clones, about 30% appearing once. Input material: naive CD4+ T cells from blood. The receptors shown here come from a man aged 18 to 35 in good health.

The J gene is TRBJ2-6, the V gene TRBV6-1; no firm D call. The V end lost 7 bases, the J end lost 0 bases, and 4 bases lay between the germline ends. This CDR3 spans 13 amino acids. Germline CDR1 and CDR2: MNHNS and SASEGT. CDR3 amino acids: CASTSSGANVLTF. CDR3 in DNA: TGTGCCAGCACGAGCTCTGGGGCCAACGTCCTGACTTTC.

V is TRBV5-6 and J is TRBJ2-5; no definite D call. The ends were cut back, 0 bases at V and 5 bases at J, with 5 bases in the middle. Per the germline V gene, CDR1 is SGHDT and CDR2 is YYEEEE. The CDR3 loop spans 12 amino acids. The CDR3, as DNA: TGTGCCAGCAGCTTGGCCTCCGAGACCCAGTACTTC. It encodes CASSLASETQYF.

The rearrangement links TRBV7-2 to TRBJ2-4; tentatively, D is TRBD1 (6 bases). The CDR3 has 13 amino acids. The ends were cut back, 4 bases at V and 8 bases at J, with 12 bases in the middle. Germline loops: CDR1 SGHTA, CDR2 FQGNSA. Here the CDR3 reads CASSSRDTYIQYF. CDR3 nucleotide sequence: TGTGCCAGCAGCTCCCGGGACACCTACATTCAGTACTTC.

This clone has only a few counts. The V and J genes are TRBV27 and TRBJ2-1; D remains ambiguous. Germline V gives CDR1 MNHEY, CDR2 SMNVEV (reference sequence). Between the trimmed V and J ends, which lost 5 bases and 5 bases, there was a span of 10 bases. The CDR3 runs to 13 residues. The CDR3: CASSLRLDNEQFF. CDR3 DNA: TGTGCCAGCAGTCTCCGACTTGACAATGAGCAGTTCTTC.

The chain uses TRBV11-2 and TRBJ2-1; 8 bases line up with TRBD2. This CDR3 is 17 amino acids long. Trimming took 5 bases from V and 8 from J; bases not matched to a gene: 17. Germline CDR1 SGHAT, CDR2 FQNNGV. This CDR3 reads CASSLSFSGSTLDEQFF. The CDR3 DNA follows: TGTGCCAGCAGCCTTAGCTTCAGCGGGAGCACCCTGGATGAGCAGTTCTTC.

This sequence joins TRBV7-2 and TRBJ2-3; perhaps TRBD2 as D (6 bases). Trimming pared 6 bases from V and 2 bases from J, leaving 12 bases between. Looked up from germline, CDR1 is SGHTA and CDR2 is FQGNSA. This CDR3 comprises 14 residues. CDR3 residues: CASSFLADTDTQYF. The DNA of the CDR3 is TGTGCCAGCAGTTTCTTAGCGGACACAGATACGCAGTATTTT.

This chain joins TRBV30 and TRBJ1-5, with D possibly TRBD1 on 6 matching bases. With 1 base removed from V and 8 bases from J, the gap between germline ends came to 15 bases. The length of the CDR3 is 14 residues. Per the germline V gene, CDR1 is GTSNPN and CDR2 is SVGIG (reference sequence). CDR3 loop: CAWSDTTGLKPQHF. In DNA form, the CDR3 reads TGTGCCTGGAGTGACACGACAGGATTGAAGCCCCAGCATTTT.

This clone was observed a handful of times. This rearrangement joins TRBV6-5 to TRBJ2-3; D may be TRBD1 or TRBD2 (6 bases each). This CDR3 is 16 amino acids long. Deletions cut 4 bases from V and 4 bases from J, with 18 bases between. Germline CDR1 reads MNHEY; CDR2 reads SVGAGI. CDR3 region: CASSSPRGGFADTQYF. Written as DNA, the CDR3 is TGTGCCAGCAGTTCCCCCAGAGGGGGGTTTGCAGATACGCAGTATTTT.

The chain combines TRBV18 with TRBJ2-5; TRBD1 matches at 8 bases. Germline-derived CDR1 and CDR2 are KGHSH and LQKENI. With 4 bases clipped from V and 4 bases from J, the junction kept 11 bases outside the gene matches. The CDR3 is made up of 16 amino acids. The CDR3 coding sequence is TGTGCCAGCTCACAGTCTACAGGGGGTATCGCAGAGACCCAGTACTTC. This encodes CASSQSTGGIAETQYF.

The chain joins TRBV5-1 to TRBJ2-3; D unclear. The CDR3 length is 13 residues. V lost 0 bases, J lost 5 bases, and 7 bases lay in between. The V gene's germline CDR1 is SGHRS and CDR2 YFSETQ. The CDR3 spells CASSLEAGDTQYF. In DNA, the CDR3 is TGCGCCAGCAGCTTGGAGGCTGGAGATACGCAGTATTTT.

This rearrangement joins TRBV30 to TRBJ1-1; D call uncertain. This CDR3 region has 13 residues. The V end was cut by 2 bases, the J end by 0 bases, with 7 bases between. Germline values: CDR1 GTSNPN, CDR2 SVGIG (reference sequence). The CDR3 DNA sequence: TGTGCCTGGAGTTTTGACCTGAACACTGAAGCTTTCTTT. Amino acids: CAWSFDLNTEAFF.

This clone was observed a few times. This chain links TRBV30 with TRBJ1-2, with a tentative D call TRBD1 (5 bases). Between the trimmed V and J ends, which lost 2 bases and 8 bases, there was a span of 15 bases. The CDR3 consists of 13 residues. Germline assignment: CDR1 GTSNPN and CDR2 SVGIG (reference sequence). The CDR3 reads CAWSPPDRNGYTF. As DNA, the CDR3 is TGTGCCTGGAGTCCCCCAGACAGAAACGGCTACACCTTC. Drawing the rest from reference TRBV30 and TRBJ1-2, the complete variable domain is SQTIHQWPATLVQPVGSPLSLECTVEGTSNPNLYWYRQAAGRGLQLLFYSVGIGQISSEVPQNLSASRPQDRQFILSSKKLLLSDSGFYLCAWSPPDRNGYTFGSGTRLTVV.

V gene TRBV2 combines with J gene TRBJ2-3, with a weak D call TRBD1 (5 bases). V was shortened by 6 bases and J by 4 bases, with 20 bases between the two germline ends. Looked up from germline, CDR1 is SNHLY and CDR2 is FYNNEI. The CDR3 loop spans 16 amino acids. DNA for the CDR3: TGTGCCAGCAGGAATGGGGTAGCCCTCAGGGCAGATACGCAGTATTTT. The encoded protein is CASRNGVALRADTQYF.

This clone has only a few counts. The genes are TRBV4-1 and TRBJ2-1; a weak D match, TRBD2 (6 bases). Trimming removed 1 base from V and 5 bases from J, with 15 bases in between. The CDR3 covers 16 residues. Germline V gene data show CDR1 as MGHRA and CDR2 as YSYEKL. CDR3 nucleotide sequence: TGCGCCAGCAGCCAAGCCCCCCGGGGGAGCAACAATGAGCAGTTCTTC. Its translation is CASSQAPRGSNNEQFF.

The chain recombines TRBV10-3 with TRBJ2-1; 10 nucleotides match TRBD2. CDR1 is ENHRY and CDR2 is SYGVKD in the germline V gene. Losses at the gene ends were 8 bases for V and 6 bases for J; bases not matched to a gene: 10. The CDR3 consists of 15 residues. Here the CDR3 reads CAIQREGQMSNEQFF. In DNA, the CDR3 is TGTGCCATCCAGCGGGAGGGCCAGATGTCCAATGAGCAGTTCTTC.

The J gene is TRBJ2-3, the V gene TRBV29-1, with 8 bases aligning to TRBD1. CDR3 length equals 14 residues. Losses at the gene ends were 7 bases for V and 0 bases for J; bases not matched to a gene: 6. From germline, CDR1 is SQVTM and CDR2 ANQGSEA. CDR3 loop: CSATGTGSTDTQYF. The CDR3 DNA reads TGCAGCGCCACCGGGACAGGAAGCACAGATACGCAGTATTTT.

The chain is built from TRBV10-3 and TRBJ1-4; 7 positions match TRBD1. This CDR3 has 14 amino acids. In germline, CDR1 is ENHRY, CDR2 SYGVKD. With V trimmed by 1 base and J by 5 bases, 1 base remained unmatched. The CDR3 loop reads CAISEWGQNEKLFF. The CDR3, as DNA: TGTGCCATCAGTGAGTGGGGACAGAATGAAAAACTGTTTTTT.

This clone was seen only once. V usage is TRBV15 and J usage is TRBJ1-1; D not resolved. V was cut by 1 base and J by 2 bases, with 8 bases left in between. CDR3 length equals 14 residues. Germline CDR1 is LNHNV and CDR2 is YYDKDF (reference sequence). The CDR3 reads CATSRGGVNTEAFF. CDR3 DNA sequence: TGTGCCACCAGCAGAGGCGGGGTTAACACTGAAGCTTTCTTT.

V and J are TRBV30 and TRBJ2-6; D gene unclear. The CDR3 consists of 14 residues. Per germline, CDR1 GTSNPN and CDR2 SVGIG (reference sequence). V was clipped by 1 base and J by 2 bases, with 6 bases between them. CDR3 sequence: CAWSGPPGANVLTF. The CDR3 DNA sequence: TGTGCCTGGAGTGGCCCCCCTGGGGCCAACGTCCTGACTTTC.

This clone was detected a few times. This chain links TRBV28 with TRBJ2-1; maybe TRBD2 (5 bases). The CDR3 consists of 14 residues. Germline CDR1 and CDR2: MDHEN and SYDVKM. V was clipped by 5 bases and J by 1 base, with 9 bases between them. CDR3 in amino acids: CASSLAASYNEQFF. In DNA form, the CDR3 reads TGTGCCAGCAGTCTAGCAGCTTCCTACAATGAGCAGTTCTTC.

The J gene is TRBJ2-7, the V gene TRBV30, with TRBD1 matching 7 bases. The ends lost 2 bases at V and 0 bases at J; junction bases unmatched: 10. This CDR3 is 16 amino acids long. The germline V gene has CDR1 GTSNPN and CDR2 SVGIG (reference sequence). CDR3: CAWSFLDRRSSYEQYF. CDR3 sequence (DNA): TGTGCCTGGAGTTTCCTGGACAGGCGGAGCTCCTACGAGCAGTACTTC.

The chain couples TRBV7-8 to TRBJ1-2, with 7 bases that match TRBD1. The junction had 6 bases not matched to a gene; V was cut back by 4 bases and J by 4 bases. The CDR3 loop spans 14 amino acids. Germline V lookup: CDR1 SGHVS, CDR2 FQNEAQ. The CDR3 here is CASSSRTGPYGYTF. The CDR3 DNA is TGTGCCAGCAGCTCTAGGACAGGTCCCTATGGCTACACCTTC.